The present T cell receptor beta chain was sequenced within a study of tumor-infiltrating lymphocytes in primary liver carcinoma. About the study: Those enrolled were patients of both sexes, who were aged 30 to 69 years.

A note on this clonotype: The antigen remains undetermined. One end of the junction fails to match germline, which may point to a read error.

Findings of the study overall: Between tumor regions, pairs overlapped more than tumor-adjacent and tumor-blood pairs did.

Unsorted whole blood yielded blood RNA, and germline DNA was extracted as well. Presurgery, around 3.9 milliliters of peripheral blood were collected. TCR beta cDNA came from about 470 ng total RNA, primed with a constant-region primer. A slightly modified ARM-PCR protocol with three nested multiplex PCR rounds produced these TCR beta libraries. Each of the first two PCR rounds ran approximately 10 cycles with TRBV1-TRBV30 forward and C-beta reverse primers. TCRdb reanalysed the multiplex PCR reads using MiXCR and keeps one entry per CDR3 protein. The table has roughly 330,000 distinct CDR3 sequences, roughly 61% seen once. Germline CDR1 SGHAT, CDR2 FQNNGV. CDR3 length: 16 residues.

The receptor's source is a man in his forties or fifties with primary liver carcinoma and hepatitis B virus infection. Input material: peripheral blood. The chain couples TRBV11-2 to TRBJ2-7; tentative D call: TRBD2 (5 bases). CDR3 loop: CSSSLDEGQGFSEQYF. The CDR3 DNA is TGTTCCAGCAGTTTAGATGAGGGCCAAGGGTTCAGCGAGCAGTACTTC.